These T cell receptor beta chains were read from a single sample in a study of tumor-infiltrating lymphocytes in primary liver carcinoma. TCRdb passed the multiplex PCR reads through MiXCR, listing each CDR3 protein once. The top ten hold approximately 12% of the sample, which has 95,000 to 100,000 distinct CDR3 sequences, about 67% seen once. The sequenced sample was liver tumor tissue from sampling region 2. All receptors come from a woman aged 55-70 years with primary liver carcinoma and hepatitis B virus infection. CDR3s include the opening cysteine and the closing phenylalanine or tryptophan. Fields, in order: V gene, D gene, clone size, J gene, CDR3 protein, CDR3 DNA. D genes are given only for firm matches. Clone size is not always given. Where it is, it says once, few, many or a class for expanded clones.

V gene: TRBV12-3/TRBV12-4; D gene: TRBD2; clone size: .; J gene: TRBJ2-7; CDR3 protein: CASSLGGRLAVSSYEQYF; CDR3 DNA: TGTGCCAGTAGTTTAGGAGGCAGACTAGCAGTCAGCTCCTACGAGCAGTACTTC
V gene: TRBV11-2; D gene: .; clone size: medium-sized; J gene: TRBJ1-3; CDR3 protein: CASSSRDGGNTIYF; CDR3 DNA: TGTGCCAGCAGCTCACGGGACGGAGGAAACACCATATATTTT
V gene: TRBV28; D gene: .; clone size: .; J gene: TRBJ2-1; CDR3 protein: CASTFSGGQADGVYNEQFF; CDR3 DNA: TGTGCCAGCACCTTTTCAGGTGGACAAGCGGACGGGGTATACAATGAGCAGTTCTTC
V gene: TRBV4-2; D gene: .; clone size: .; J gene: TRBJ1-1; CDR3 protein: CTSSQEGGLVVTEAFF; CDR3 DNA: TGTACCAGCAGCCAAGAAGGTGGTTTGGTAGTAACTGAAGCTTTCTTT
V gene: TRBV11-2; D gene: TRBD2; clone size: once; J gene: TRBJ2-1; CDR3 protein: CAISLEGGSVSEQIF; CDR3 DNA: TGTGCCATCAGCTTAGAGGGCGGGAGTGTGAGTGAGCAGATCTTC
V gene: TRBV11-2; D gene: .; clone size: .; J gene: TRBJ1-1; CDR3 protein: CASSRGGVLSTEAFF; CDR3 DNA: TGTGCCAGCAGCCGGGGAGGGGTGTTGAGCACTGAAGCTTTCTTT
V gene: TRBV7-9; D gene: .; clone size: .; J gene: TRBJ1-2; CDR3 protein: CASSLSQDSRSYTF; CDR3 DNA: TGTGCCAGCAGCTTATCCCAGGATAGTCGGAGCTACACCTTC
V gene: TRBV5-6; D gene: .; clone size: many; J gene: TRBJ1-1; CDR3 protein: CASSLGQINTEAFF; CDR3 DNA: TGTGCCAGCAGCTTAGGACAGATTAACACTGAAGCTTTCTTT
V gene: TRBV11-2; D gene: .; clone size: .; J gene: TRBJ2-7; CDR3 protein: CAGSLAGQPSYEQYF; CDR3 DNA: TGTGCAGGCAGCTTAGCGGGACAGCCCTCCTACGAGCAATACTTC
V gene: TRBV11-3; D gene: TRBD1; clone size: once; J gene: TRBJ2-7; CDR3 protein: CASSLDQTGGKYEQYF; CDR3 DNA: TGTGCCAGCAGCTTAGATCAGACAGGGGGTAAGTACGAGCAGTACTTC
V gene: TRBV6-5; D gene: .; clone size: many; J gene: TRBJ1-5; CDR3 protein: CASSPGALIGQPQHF; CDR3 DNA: TGTGCCAGCAGCCCCGGGGCCCTTATCGGCCAGCCCCAGCATTTT
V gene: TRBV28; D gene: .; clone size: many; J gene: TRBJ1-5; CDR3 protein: CASTRPNQPQHF; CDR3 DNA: TGTGCCAGCACGCGGCCGAATCAGCCCCAGCATTTT
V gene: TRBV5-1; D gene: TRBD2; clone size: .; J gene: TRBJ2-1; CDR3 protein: CTSSFSGSRDVQFF; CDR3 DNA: TGCACCAGCAGCTTTAGCGGGAGCCGTGATGTGCAGTTCTTC
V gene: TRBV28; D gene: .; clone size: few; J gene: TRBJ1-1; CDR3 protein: CASSRPLGEYGLGSMSTEAFF; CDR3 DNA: TGTGCCAGCAGTCGCCCCTTAGGGGAGTACGGTTTGGGTTCTATGAGCACTGAAGCTTTCTTT
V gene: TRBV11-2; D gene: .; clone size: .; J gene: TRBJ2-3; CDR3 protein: CAGRPSATSTDTQYF; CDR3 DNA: TGCGCCGGTAGGCCCTCTGCGACTAGCACAGATACGCAGTATTTT
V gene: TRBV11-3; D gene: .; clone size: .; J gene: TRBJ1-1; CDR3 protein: CTSSPPQGLSTEAFF; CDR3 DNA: TGTACCAGCAGCCCCCCACAGGGCTTGAGCACTGAAGCTTTCTTT
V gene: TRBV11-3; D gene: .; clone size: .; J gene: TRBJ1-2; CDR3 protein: CASSLESYYGYNF; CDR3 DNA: TGTGCCAGCAGCTTAGAAAGCTACTATGGTTACAACTTC
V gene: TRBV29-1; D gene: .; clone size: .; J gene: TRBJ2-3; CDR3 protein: CSVEGVAQGSVGTDTHYF; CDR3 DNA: .
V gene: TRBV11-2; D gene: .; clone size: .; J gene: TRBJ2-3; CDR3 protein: CASSLNRSSIDTQYF; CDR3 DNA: TGTGCCAGCAGCTTGAACAGGTCCAGCATAGATACGCAGTATTTC
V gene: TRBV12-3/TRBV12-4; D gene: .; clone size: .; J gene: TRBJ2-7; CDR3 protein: CASSTRVTGEQYF; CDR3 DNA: TGTGCCAGCAGCACTAGAGTCACAGGGGAGCAGTACTTC
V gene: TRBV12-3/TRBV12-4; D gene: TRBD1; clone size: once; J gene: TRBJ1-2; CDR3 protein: CANRTAGQGKGYTF; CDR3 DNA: TGTGCCAACAGGACCGCCGGACAGGGAAAAGGCTACACCTTC
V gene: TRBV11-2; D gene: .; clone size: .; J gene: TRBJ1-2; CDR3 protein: CASSLDGIDYGYTF; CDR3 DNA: TGTGCCAGCAGCTTAGATGGAATAGACTATGGCTACACCTTC
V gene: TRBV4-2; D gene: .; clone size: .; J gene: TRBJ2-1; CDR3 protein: CASSQQGWGTISYNEQFF; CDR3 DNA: TGTGCTAGCAGCCAACAGGGCTGGGGGACGATTTCATACAATGAGCAGTTCTTC
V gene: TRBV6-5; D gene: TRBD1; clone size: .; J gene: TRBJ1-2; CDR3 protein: CFSRPDRGLGYTF; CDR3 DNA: TGTTTCAGCAGACCGGACAGGGGGCTTGGCTACACCTTC
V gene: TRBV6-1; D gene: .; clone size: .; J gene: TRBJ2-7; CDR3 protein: CASPSGGALLEQYF; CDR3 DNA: TGTGCCAGCCCGAGTGGGGGGGCTCTTCTTGAGCAGTACTTC
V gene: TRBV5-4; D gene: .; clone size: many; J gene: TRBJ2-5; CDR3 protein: CASSLSLSGQETQYF; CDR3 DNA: TGTGCCAGCAGCTTGTCTTTGAGCGGTCAAGAGACCCAGTACTTC
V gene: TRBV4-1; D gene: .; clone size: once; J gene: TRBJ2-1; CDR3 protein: CASSQDYGLRRETQFF; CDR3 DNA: TGCGCCAGCAGCCAAGATTATGGCCTGAGGAGGGAGACCCAGTTCTTC
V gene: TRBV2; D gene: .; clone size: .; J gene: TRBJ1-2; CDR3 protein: CASSEGGNYGYTF; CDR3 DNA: TGTGCCAGCAGTGAAGGAGGGAACTATGGCTACACCTTC
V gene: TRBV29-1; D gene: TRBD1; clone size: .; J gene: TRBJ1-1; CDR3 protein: CSAGTGNTVAFF; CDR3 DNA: TGCAGCGCGGGGACAGGGAACACTGTAGCCTTCTTT
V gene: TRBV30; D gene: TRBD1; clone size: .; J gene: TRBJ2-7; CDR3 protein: CAWSLEGTVVSYEQYF; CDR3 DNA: TGTGCCTGGAGTCTAGAGGGGACAGTCGTCTCCTACGAGCAGTACTTC
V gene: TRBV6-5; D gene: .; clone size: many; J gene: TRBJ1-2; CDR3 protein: CASSFGQIGDYGYTF; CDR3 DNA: TGTGCCAGCAGTTTCGGACAGATTGGGGACTATGGCTACACCTTC
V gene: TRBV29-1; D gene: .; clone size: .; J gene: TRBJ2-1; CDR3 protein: CSVDTLHREQFF; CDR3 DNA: TGCAGCGTTGATACGCTTCATAGGGAACAGTTCTTC
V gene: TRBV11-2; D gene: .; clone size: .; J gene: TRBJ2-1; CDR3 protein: CSSSLARQPGNEQFF; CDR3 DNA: TGTTCCAGCAGCTTAGCTCGCCAGCCTGGCAATGAACAGTTCTTC
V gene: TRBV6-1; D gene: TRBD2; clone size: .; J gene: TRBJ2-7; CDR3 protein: CTRRASGMSYEQYF; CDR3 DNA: TGTACCAGAAGGGCTAGCGGGATGAGCTACGAGCAGTACTTC
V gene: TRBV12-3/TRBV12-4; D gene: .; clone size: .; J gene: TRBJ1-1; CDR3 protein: CASTPGSFGTGAFF; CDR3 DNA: TGTGCCAGCACCCCGGGCTCATTCGGCACTGGAGCTTTCTTT
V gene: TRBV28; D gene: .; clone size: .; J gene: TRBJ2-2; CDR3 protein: CASSPQGEASTGELFF; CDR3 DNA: TGTGCCAGCAGTCCCCAGGGGGAGGCAAGCACCGGGGAGCTGTTTTTT
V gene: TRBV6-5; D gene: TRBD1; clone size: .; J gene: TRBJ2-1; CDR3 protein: CASSYPGQGARNEQLF; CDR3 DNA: TGTGCCAGCAGTTATCCAGGACAGGGGGCGCGGAATGAGCAGCTCTTC
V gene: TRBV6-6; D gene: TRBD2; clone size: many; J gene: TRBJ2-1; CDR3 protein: CASTHSPGGRNEQFF; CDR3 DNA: TGTGCCAGCACCCACAGCCCGGGGGGGCGCAATGAGCAGTTCTTC
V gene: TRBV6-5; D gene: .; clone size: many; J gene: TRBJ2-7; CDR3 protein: CASSQGTEQYF; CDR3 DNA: TGTGCCAGCAGCCAGGGGACCGAGCAGTACTTC
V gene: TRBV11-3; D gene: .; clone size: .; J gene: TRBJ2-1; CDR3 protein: CASSAGVCIEQFF; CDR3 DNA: TGTGCCAGCAGTGCCGGGGTCTGCATTGAGCAGTTCTTC
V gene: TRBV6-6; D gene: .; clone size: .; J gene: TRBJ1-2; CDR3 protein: CASSHEGNYGYTF; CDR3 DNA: TGTGCCAGCAGTCACGAGGGGAACTATGGGTACACCTTC
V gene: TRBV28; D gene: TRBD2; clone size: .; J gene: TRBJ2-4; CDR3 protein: CASSPGLKNIQYF; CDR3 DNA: TGTGCCAGCAGCCCGGGACTAAAAAACATTCAGTACTTC
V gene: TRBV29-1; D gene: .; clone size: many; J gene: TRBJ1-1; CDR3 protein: CSVAQTGPNTEAFF; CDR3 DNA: TGCAGCGTTGCCCAGACGGGTCCGAACACTGAAGCTTTCTTT
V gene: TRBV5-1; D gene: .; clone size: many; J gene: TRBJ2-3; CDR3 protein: CASSLYRVTDTQYF; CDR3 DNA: TGCGCCAGCAGCTTGTATCGGGTGACAGATACGCAGTATTTT
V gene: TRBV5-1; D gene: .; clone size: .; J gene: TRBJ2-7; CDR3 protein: CASSLSASYEQYF; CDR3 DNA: TGCGCCAGCAGCTTGTCGGCTTCCTACGAGCAGTACTTC
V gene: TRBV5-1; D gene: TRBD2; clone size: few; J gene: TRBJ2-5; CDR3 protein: CASGTSGQQETQYF; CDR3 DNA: TGCGCCAGCGGGACTAGCGGTCAGCAAGAGACCCAGTACTTC
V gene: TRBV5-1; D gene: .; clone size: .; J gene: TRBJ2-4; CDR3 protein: CASSSRGALGNIQYF; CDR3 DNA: TGCGCCAGCAGCAGCAGGGGGGCGCTGGGAAACATTCAGTACTTC
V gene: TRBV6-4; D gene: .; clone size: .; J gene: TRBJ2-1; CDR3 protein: CASSDGAGIGEQFF; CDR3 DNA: TGTGCCAGCAGTGACGGGGCGGGGATTGGTGAGCAGTTCTTC
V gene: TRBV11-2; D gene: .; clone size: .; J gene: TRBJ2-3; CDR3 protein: CPSSPLCTQYF; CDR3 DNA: TGTCCCAGCAGCCCTTTGTGTACGCAGTATTTT
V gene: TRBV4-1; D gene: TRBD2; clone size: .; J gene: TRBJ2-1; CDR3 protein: CPSSQPKLAGNINEQSF; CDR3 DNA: TGCCCCAGCAGCCAACCCAAACTAGCGGGGAATATTAATGAGCAGTCCTTC
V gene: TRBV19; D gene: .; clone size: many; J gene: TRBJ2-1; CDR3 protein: CASSIVSLNEQFF; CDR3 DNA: TGTGCCAGTAGTATAGTCTCCCTCAATGAGCAGTTCTTC
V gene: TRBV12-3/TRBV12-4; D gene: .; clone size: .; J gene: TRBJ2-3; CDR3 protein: CGSSLTEYDTQYF; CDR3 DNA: TGTGGCAGCAGTCTTACAGAATACGATACGCAGTATTTT
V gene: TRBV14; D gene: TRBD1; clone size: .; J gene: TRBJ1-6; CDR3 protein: CASSLLGTDNSPLHF; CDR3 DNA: TGTGCCAGCAGCTTGCTCGGGACAGACAATTCACCCCTCCACTTT
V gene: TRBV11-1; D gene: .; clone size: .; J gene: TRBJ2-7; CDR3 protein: CTSSPRRAGLREQYF; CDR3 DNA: TGTACCAGCAGCCCTCGGAGAGCAGGACTACGAGAGCAGTACTTC
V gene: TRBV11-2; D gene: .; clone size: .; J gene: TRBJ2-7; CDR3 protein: CASNSSPSLGNEQYF; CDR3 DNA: TGCGCCAGCAACTCCTCCCCCTCCTTAGGAAATGAGCAGTACTTC
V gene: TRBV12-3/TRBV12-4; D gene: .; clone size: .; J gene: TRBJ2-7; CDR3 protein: CASSNRQVYEQYF; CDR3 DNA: TGTGCCAGCAGTAATAGACAAGTCTACGAGCAGTACTTC
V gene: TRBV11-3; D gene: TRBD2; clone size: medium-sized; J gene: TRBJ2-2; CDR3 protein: CASNPNPILAGVGELFF; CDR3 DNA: TGTGCCAGCAACCCGAACCCGATTCTAGCGGGAGTTGGGGAGCTGTTTTTT
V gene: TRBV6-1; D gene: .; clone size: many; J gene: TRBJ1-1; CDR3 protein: CASSESENTEAFF; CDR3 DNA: TGTGCCAGCAGTGAAAGTGAGAACACTGAAGCTTTCTTT
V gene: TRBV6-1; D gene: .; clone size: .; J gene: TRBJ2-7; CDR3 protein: CAGSEIGTAYEQYF; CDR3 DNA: TGTGCCGGCAGTGAGATCGGCACAGCCTACGAGCAGTATTTC